The present entry profiles one TCR beta chain with its context. The record originates from a study of technical replicates of blood from several donors. TCRdb keeps only in-frame clones here, not all; method: immunoSEQ multiplex PCR. The table lists under 65,000 clones, roughly nine tenths of them singletons, with 3.5% to 5% in the top ten. Sequenced: PBMCs. The source is a human donor in good health. Some clones in this sample may be carry-over from other donors' samples.

The CDR3 loop reads CASSIQGNTIYF. The CDR3, as DNA: TGTGCCAGTAGTATTCAGGGGAACACCATATATTTT. This chain joins TRBV19 and TRBJ1-3; the D gene is possibly TRBD1 (6 bases). Between the trimmed V and J ends, which lost 3 bases and 7 bases, there was a span of 7 bases. CDR3 length: 12 residues. Germline CDR1 LNHDA, CDR2 SQIVND (reference sequence).